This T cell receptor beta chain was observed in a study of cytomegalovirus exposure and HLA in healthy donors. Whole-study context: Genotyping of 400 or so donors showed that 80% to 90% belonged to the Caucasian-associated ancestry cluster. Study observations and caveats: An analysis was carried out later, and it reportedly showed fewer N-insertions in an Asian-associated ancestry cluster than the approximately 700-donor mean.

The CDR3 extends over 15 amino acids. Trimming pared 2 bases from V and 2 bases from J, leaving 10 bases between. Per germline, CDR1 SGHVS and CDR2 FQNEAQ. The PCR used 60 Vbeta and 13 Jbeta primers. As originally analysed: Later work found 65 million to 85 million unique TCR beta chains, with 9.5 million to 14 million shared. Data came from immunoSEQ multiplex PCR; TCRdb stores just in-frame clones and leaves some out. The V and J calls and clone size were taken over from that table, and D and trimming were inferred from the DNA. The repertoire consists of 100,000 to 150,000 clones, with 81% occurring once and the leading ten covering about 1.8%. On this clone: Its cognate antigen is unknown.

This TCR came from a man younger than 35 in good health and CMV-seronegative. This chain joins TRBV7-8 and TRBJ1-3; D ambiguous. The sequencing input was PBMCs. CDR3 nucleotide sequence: TGTGCCAGCAGCTTATTCGGAGGGACTGGAAACACCATATATTTT. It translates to CASSLFGGTGNTIYF.